The 5 T cell receptor beta chains reported below all come from one sample, sequenced in a study of blood T cell repertoires in COVID-19. The repertoire was sequenced with immunoSEQ multiplex PCR; TCRdb's copy has only in-frame clones and lacks some. The sample has roughly 120,000 clones, 70% to 90% seen once. Sequenced material: peripheral blood. Source of these receptors: a man aged 30 to 39 with acute or convalescent COVID-19.

This clone was seen only once. V is TRBV2 and J is TRBJ2-1, with 10 bases fitting TRBD2. With 0 bases clipped from V and 6 bases from J, the junction kept 5 bases outside the gene matches. This CDR3 has 16 residues. Germline V lookup: CDR1 SNHLY, CDR2 FYNNEI. The CDR3 DNA reads as TGTGCCAGCAGTGAAGCGGCTAGCGGGAGCGGCAATGAGCAGTTCTTC. Its translation: CASSEAASGSGNEQFF.

This clone occurred once. This chain uses TRBV4-2 with TRBJ2-1; D is unclear. This CDR3 has 12 amino acids. Germline CDR1 reads LGHNA; CDR2 reads YNFKEQ. Trimming took 1 base from V and 8 from J, leaving 6 bases between them. The CDR3 region has the DNA TGTGCCAGCAGCCAAGTCGGAGATGAGCAGTTCTTC. Amino acids: CASSQVGDEQFF.

This chain links TRBV6-1 with TRBJ2-5; tentative D call: TRBD2 (5 bases). V was cut by 2 bases and J by 4 bases, with 20 bases left in between. This CDR3 is 17 amino acids long. Germline V gene sequence: CDR1 MNHNS, CDR2 SASEGT. This CDR3 is CASSERALGSSGETQYF. CDR3 nucleotides: TGTGCCAGCAGTGAACGGGCACTAGGGTCTAGTGGAGAGACCCAGTACTTC.

The chain joins TRBV27 to TRBJ2-7, with D perhaps TRBD1 (5 bases). The germline V and J ends were trimmed by 2 bases and 3 bases, with 5 bases remaining between them. The germline gives CDR1 MNHEY, CDR2 SMNVEV (reference sequence). The CDR3 runs to 12 residues. CDR3 nucleotide sequence: TGTGCCAGCAGTTTAAGGGGCTACGAGCAGTACTTC. Protein product: CASSLRGYEQYF.

The V call is TRBV10-3, the J call TRBJ1-5; 7 bases align to TRBD1. The CDR3 totals 12 residues. From germline, CDR1 is ENHRY and CDR2 SYGVKD. Trimming at V came to 8 bases and at J to 4 bases, leaving 2 bases not matched to a gene. DNA of the CDR3: TGTGCCATCCGGGACAGAAATCAGCCCCAGCATTTT. Residues: CAIRDRNQPQHF.